This T cell receptor beta chain was recovered during a study of T cells after yellow fever vaccination. This clonotype appeared a few times. What it recognizes is unknown. MiXCR was run by TCRdb on the 5' RACE reads, yielding one entry per CDR3 protein. The sample lists approximately 330,000 distinct CDR3 sequences; roughly 3.9% were seen once. Germline assignment: CDR1 SGHRS and CDR2 YFSETQ. The V segment lost 3 bases and the J segment 4 bases; nucleotides outside the gene matches: 7. The CDR3 consists of 16 residues. Study-level points and caveats: The booster response re-showed most primary clones: approximately 95% CD4, approximately 90% CD8.

V usage is TRBV5-1 and J usage is TRBJ2-5, with 12 bases aligning to TRBD2. This TCR was sampled from a young man who received the YFV17D yellow fever vaccine. Sample: PBMCs, taken 5 days after the yellow fever booster vaccination. CDR3 DNA sequence: TGCGCCAGCAGCTACCTAGCGGGGGGGCGTCGAGAGACCCAGTACTTC. This sequence encodes CASSYLAGGRRETQYF.